Sequencing of this T cell receptor beta chain was carried out in a study of T cell repertoires in cytomegalovirus infection. Study as a whole: CMV infection plus the matching HLA type was flagged by public TCR beta signatures.

Study-level findings and limits: Using cumulative public TCR beta family frequency, the authors identified those who carried CMV together with the relevant HLA. The ex vivo response showed dominance by HLA-C-restricted CMV-specific TCR beta clonotypes.

MiXCR, applied by TCRdb to the reads, yields one record per CDR3 protein. The sample lists under 120,000 distinct CDR3 sequences, 42% occurring once. This CDR3 is 16 amino acids long. With 8 bases clipped from V and 5 bases from J, the junction kept 16 bases outside the gene matches. CDR1 and CDR2 from the germline V gene are SEHNR and FQNEAQ (reference sequence). Remarks on this clonotype: What it binds is not known.

The TCR comes from a human donor in good health (CMV status not recorded). Some clones in this sample may be carry-over from other donors' samples. V is TRBV7-9 and J is TRBJ2-5; 8 nucleotides line up with TRBD2. The specimen comprised CD8+ T cells from cultured PBMCs, sampled from culture after CMV antigen stimulation. Here the CDR3 DNA reads TGTGCCAGCGGGTTGTTGAGGACTAGCTCATTCGAGACCCAGTACTTC. Translated, it gives CASGLLRTSSFETQYF.